This T cell receptor (beta chain) came from a study of shared clonotypes between healthy human individuals. Study-wide context: The donor group consisted of a couple of women and three men, aged 18 to 49.

The V and J ends lost 0 bases and 9 bases, in that order; junction bases with no gene match: 3. CDR3 length equals 14 residues. Germline V gene lookup returns CDR1 LNHNV and CDR2 YYDKDF (reference sequence). Some clones are missing from TCRdb's copy, which holds only in-frame ones; the method was immunoSEQ multiplex PCR. The sample lists more than 850,000 clones, 70% to 80% occurring once. This clone was counted a single time. What it binds is not known. Overall study findings and caveats: Naive subsets generally exceeded memory subsets in estimated richness.

This clonotype was obtained from a young man in good health. Some clones in this sample may be carry-over from other donors' samples. The chain links TRBV15 to TRBJ2-7; 12 bases align to TRBD1. Material for sequencing was memory CD4+ T cells from PBMCs. As for subset: CD45RA-negative fraction. The CDR3 reads CATSRDKGQGAQYF. Here the CDR3 DNA reads TGTGCCACCAGCAGAGATAAGGGACAGGGGGCGCAGTACTTC.